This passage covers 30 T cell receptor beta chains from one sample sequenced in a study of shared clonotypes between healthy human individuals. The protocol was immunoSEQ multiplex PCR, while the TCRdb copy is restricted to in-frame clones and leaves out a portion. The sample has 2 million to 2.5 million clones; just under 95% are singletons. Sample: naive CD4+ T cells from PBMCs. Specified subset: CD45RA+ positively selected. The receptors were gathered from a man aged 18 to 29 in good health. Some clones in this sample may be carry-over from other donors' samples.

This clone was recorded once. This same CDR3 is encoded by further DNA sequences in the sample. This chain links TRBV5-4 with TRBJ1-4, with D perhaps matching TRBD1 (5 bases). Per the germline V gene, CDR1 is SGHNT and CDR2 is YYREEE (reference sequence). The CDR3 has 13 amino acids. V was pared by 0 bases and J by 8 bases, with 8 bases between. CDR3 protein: CASSLGQREKLFF. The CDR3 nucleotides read TGTGCCAGCAGCTTGGGACAGCGGGAAAAACTGTTTTTT.

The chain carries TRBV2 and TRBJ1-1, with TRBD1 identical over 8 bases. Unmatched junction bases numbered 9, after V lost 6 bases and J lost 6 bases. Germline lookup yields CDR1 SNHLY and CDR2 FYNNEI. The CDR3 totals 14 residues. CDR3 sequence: CASRYVQGAAEAFF. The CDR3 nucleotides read TGTGCCAGCAGATACGTTCAGGGGGCAGCTGAAGCTTTCTTT.

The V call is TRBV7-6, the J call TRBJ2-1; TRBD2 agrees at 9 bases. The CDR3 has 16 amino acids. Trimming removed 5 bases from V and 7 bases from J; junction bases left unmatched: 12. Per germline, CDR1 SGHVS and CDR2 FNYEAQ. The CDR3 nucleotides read TGTGCCAGCAGCCCATATAGCGGGAGAGGGGGGAATGAGCAGTTCTTC. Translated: CASSPYSGRGGNEQFF.

The CDR3 DNA reads TGCGCCAGCAGCCAAGATGCTAGCAGCTACTACGAGCAGTACTTC. It translates to CASSQDASSYYEQYF. V and J are TRBV4-1 and TRBJ2-7, with D possibly TRBD2 on 5 matching bases. The V end was cut by 0 bases, the J end by 3 bases, with 12 bases between. The CDR3 loop spans 15 amino acids. Germline V gene sequence: CDR1 MGHRA, CDR2 YSYEKL.

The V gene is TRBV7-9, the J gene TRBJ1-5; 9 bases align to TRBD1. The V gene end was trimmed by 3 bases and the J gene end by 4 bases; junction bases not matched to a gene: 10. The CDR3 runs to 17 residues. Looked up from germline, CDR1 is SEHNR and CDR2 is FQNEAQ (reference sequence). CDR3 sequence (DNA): TGTGCCAGCAGCTTCTGGACAGGGGTCTCTGGGAATCAGCCCCAGCATTTT. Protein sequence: CASSFWTGVSGNQPQHF. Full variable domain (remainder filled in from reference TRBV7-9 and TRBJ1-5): DTGVSQNPRHKITKRGQNVTFRCDPISEHNRLYWYRQTLGQGPEFLTYFQNEAQLEKSRLLSDRFSAERPKGSFSTLEIQRTEQGDSAMYLCASSFWTGVSGNQPQHFGDGTRLSIL.

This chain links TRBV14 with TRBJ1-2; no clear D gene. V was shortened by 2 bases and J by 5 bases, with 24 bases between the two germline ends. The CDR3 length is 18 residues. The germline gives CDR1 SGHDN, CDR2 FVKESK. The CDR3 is CASSQLVSPLDGLYGYTF. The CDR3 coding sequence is TGTGCCAGCAGCCAACTAGTAAGCCCACTGGACGGGCTATATGGCTACACCTTC.

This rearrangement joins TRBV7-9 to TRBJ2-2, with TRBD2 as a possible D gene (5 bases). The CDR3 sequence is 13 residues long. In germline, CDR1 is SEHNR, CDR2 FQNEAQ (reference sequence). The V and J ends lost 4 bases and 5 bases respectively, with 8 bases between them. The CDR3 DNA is TGTGCCAGCAGCTCAAGGGAGACCGGGGAGCTGTTTTTT. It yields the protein CASSSRETGELFF.

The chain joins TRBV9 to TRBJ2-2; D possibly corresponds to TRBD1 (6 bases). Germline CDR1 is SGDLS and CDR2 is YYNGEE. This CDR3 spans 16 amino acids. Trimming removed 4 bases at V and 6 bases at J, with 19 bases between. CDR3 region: CASSPHPRQAAGELFF. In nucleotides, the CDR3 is TGTGCCAGCAGCCCCCACCCTCGACAGGCCGCCGGGGAGCTGTTTTTT. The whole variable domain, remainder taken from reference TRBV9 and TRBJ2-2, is DSGVTQTPKHLITATGQRVTLRCSPRSGDLSVYWYQQSLDQGLQFLIQYYNGEERAKGNILERFSAQQFPDLHSELNLSSLELGDSALYFCASSPHPRQAAGELFFGEGSRLTVL.

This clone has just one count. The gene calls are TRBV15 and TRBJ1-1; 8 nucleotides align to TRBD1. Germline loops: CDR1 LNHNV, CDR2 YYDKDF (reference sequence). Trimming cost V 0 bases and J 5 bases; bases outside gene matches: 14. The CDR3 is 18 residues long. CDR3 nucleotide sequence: TGTGCCACCAGCAGAGATCAGAGGACGGGCAGGGGGCGAACTGAAGCTTTCTTT. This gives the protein CATSRDQRTGRGRTEAFF.

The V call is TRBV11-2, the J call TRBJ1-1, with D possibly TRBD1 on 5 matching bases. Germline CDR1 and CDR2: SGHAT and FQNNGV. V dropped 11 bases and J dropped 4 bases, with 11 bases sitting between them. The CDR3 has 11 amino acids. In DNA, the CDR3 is TGTGCCGGTAGGGGTGGCACTGAAGCTTTCTTT. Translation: CAGRGGTEAFF.

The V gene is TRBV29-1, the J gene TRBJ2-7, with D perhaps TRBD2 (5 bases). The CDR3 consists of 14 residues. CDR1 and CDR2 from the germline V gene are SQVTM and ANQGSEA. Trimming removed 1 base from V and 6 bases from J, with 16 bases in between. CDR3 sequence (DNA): TGCAGCGTTGAAGGACTACCGGGCACCCTCGAGCAGTACTTC. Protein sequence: CSVEGLPGTLEQYF.

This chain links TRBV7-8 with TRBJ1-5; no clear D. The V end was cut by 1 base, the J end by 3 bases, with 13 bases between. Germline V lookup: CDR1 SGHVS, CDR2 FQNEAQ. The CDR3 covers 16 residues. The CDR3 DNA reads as TGTGCCAGCAGCTTAGAACCCGGCAGCGTCAATCAGCCCCAGCATTTT. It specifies CASSLEPGSVNQPQHF.

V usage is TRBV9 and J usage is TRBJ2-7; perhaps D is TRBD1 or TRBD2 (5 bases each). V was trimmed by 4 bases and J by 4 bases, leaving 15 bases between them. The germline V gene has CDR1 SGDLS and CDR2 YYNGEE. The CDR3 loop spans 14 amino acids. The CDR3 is CASSPNEGSYEQYF. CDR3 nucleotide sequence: TGTGCCAGCAGCCCCAATGAGGGGTCTTACGAGCAGTACTTC.

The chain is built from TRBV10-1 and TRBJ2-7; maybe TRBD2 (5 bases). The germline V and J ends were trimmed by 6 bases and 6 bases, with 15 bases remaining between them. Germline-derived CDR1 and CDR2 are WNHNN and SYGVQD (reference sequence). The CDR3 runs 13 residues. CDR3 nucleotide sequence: TGCGCCAGCAGCAAGGACTGGCAACGCGAGCAGTACTTC. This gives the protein CASSKDWQREQYF.

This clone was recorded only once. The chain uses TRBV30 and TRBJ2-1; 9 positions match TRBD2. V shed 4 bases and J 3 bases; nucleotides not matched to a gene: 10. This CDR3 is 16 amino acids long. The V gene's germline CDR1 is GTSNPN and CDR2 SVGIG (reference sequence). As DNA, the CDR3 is TGTGCCTGGATTAACAAACTAGCGGGCGGCTACAATGAGCAGTTCTTC. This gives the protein CAWINKLAGGYNEQFF.

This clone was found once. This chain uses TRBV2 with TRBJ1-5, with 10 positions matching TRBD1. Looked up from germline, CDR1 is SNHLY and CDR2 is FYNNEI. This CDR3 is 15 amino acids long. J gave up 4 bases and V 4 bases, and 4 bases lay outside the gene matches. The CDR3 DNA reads TGTGCCAGCAGTGGGACAGGGGGGAGGAATCAGCCCCAGCATTTT. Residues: CASSGTGGRNQPQHF. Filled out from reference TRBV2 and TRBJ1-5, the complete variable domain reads EPEVTQTPSHQVTQMGQEVILRCVPISNHLYFYWYRQILGQKVEFLVSFYNNEISEKSEIFDDQFSVERPDGSNFTLKIRSTKLEDSAMYFCASSGTGGRNQPQHFGDGTRLSIL.

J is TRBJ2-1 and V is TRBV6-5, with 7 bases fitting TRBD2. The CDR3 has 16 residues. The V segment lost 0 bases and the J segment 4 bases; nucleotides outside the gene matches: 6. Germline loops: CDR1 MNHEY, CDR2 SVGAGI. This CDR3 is CASSYSRLAAYNEQFF. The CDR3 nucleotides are TGTGCCAGCAGTTACTCGCGTCTAGCGGCATACAATGAGCAGTTCTTC.

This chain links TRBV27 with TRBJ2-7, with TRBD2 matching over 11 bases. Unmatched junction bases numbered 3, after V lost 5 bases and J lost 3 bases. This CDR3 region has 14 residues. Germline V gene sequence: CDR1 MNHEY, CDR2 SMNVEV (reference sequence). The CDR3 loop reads CASSGTSGFYEQYF. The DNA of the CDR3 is TGTGCCAGCAGTGGGACTAGCGGATTCTACGAGCAGTACTTC.

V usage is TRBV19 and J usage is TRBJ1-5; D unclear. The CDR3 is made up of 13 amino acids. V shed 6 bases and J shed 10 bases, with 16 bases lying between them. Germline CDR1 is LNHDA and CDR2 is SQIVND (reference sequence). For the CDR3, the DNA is TGTGCCAGTAGGCGGTTTGGAGTTTTACCCCAGCATTTT. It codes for CASRRFGVLPQHF.

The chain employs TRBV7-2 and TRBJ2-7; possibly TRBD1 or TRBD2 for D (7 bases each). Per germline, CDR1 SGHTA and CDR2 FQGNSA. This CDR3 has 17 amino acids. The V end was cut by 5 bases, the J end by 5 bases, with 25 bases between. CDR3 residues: CASSKSGGASRGNEQYF. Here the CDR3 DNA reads TGTGCCAGCAGCAAGTCAGGGGGGGCCAGTCGGGGAAACGAGCAGTACTTC.

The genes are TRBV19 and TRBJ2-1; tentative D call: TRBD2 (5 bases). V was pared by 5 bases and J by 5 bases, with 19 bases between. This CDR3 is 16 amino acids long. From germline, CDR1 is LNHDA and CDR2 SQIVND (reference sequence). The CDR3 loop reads CASSPSRLRADNEQFF. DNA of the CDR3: TGTGCCAGTAGTCCCTCCCGACTACGAGCGGACAATGAGCAGTTCTTC. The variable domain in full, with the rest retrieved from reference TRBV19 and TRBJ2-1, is DGGITQSPKYLFRKEGQNVTLSCEQNLNHDAMYWYRQDPGQGLRLIYYSQIVNDFQKGDIAEGYSVSREKKESFPLTVTSAQKNPTAFYLCASSPSRLRADNEQFFGPGTRLTVL.

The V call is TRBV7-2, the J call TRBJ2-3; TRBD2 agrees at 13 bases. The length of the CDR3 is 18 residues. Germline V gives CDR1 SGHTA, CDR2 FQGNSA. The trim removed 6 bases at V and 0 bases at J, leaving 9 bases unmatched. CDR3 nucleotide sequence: TGTGCCAGCAGACTAACCACGGGACTAGCGGGAAGCACAGATACGCAGTATTTT. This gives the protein CASRLTTGLAGSTDTQYF.

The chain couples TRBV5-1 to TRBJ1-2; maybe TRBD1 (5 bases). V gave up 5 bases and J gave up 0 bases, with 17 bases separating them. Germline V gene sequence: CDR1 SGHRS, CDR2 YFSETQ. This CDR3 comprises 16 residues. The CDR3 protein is CASSLTMTDPNYGYTF. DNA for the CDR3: TGCGCCAGCAGTCTCACCATGACAGACCCTAACTATGGCTACACCTTC.

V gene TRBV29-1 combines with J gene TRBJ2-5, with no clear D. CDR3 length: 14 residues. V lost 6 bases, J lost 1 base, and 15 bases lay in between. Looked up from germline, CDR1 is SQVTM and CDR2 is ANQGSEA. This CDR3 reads CSVTRVAPQETQYF. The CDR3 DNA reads TGCAGCGTGACAAGGGTAGCTCCCCAAGAGACCCAGTACTTC.

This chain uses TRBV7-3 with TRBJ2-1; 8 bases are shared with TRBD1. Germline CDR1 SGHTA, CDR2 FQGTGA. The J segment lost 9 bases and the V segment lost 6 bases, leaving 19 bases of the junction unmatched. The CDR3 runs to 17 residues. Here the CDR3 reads CASSLDTGQRGTGEQFF. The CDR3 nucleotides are TGTGCCAGCAGTTTAGATACGGGACAGCGCGGGACAGGTGAGCAGTTCTTC.

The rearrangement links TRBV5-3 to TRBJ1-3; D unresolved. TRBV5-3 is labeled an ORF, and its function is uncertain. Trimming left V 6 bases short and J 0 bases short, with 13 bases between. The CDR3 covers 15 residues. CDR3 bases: TGTGCCAGAAATTGGACGGTGGTCTCTGGAAACACCATATATTTT. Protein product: CARNWTVVSGNTIYF.

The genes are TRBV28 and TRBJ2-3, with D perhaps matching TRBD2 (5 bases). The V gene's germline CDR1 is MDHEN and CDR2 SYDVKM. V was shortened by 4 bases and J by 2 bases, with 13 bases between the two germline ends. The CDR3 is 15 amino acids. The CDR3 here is CASSWRQENTDTQYF. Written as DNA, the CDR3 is TGTGCCAGCAGTTGGAGGCAGGAAAACACAGATACGCAGTATTTT.

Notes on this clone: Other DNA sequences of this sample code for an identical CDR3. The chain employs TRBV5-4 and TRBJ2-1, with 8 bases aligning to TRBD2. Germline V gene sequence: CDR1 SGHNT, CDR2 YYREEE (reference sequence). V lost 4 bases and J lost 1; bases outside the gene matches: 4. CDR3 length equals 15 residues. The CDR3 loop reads CASSPRGGSYNEQFF. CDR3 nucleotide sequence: TGTGCCAGCAGCCCCCGGGGGGGGTCCTACAATGAGCAGTTCTTC.

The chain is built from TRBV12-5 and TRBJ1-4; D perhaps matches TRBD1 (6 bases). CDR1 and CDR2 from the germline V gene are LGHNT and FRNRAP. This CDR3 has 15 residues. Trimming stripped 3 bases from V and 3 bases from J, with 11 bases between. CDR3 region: CASGFPRGPNEKLFF. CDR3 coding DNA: TGTGCTAGTGGTTTCCCCAGGGGTCCTAATGAAAAACTGTTTTTT. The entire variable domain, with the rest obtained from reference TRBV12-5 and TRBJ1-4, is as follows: DARVTQTPRHKVTEMGQEVTMRCQPILGHNTVFWYRQTMMQGLELLAYFRNRAPLDDSGMPKDRFSAEMPDATLATLKIQPSEPRDSAVYFCASGFPRGPNEKLFFGSGTQLSVL.

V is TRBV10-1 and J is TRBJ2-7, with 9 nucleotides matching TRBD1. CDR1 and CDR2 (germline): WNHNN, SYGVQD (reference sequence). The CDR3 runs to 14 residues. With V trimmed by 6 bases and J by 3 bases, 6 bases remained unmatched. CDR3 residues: CASSVDRGHYEQYF. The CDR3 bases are TGCGCCAGCAGCGTGGACAGGGGCCACTACGAGCAGTACTTC.